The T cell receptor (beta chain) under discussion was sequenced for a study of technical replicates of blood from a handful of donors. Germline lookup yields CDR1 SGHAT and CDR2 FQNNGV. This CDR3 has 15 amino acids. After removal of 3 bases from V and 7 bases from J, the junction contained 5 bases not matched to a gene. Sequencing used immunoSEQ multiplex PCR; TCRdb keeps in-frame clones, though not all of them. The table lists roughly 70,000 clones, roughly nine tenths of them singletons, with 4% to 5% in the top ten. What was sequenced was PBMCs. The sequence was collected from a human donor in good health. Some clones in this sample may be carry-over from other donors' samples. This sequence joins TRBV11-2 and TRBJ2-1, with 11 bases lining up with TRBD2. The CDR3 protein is CASSFSGRASNEQFF. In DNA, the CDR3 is TGTGCCAGCAGCTTTAGCGGGAGGGCCTCAAATGAGCAGTTCTTC.